This passage covers 20 T cell receptor beta chains from one sample sequenced in a study of CD8+CD57+ T cells in acquired aplastic anemia (dated by TCRdb to 2016 to 2019). The run used an Illumina HiSeq 2000. TCR beta VDJ combination and CDR3 sequence profiling used genomic DNA as the template. Clones were called with MiXCR by TCRdb after fastp trimmed the public reads at Q25, and only in-frame beta chains were retained. CDR3 protein duplicates are merged, each entry listing the most common genes and DNA. For this sample the table gives 150,000 to 200,000 distinct CDR3 sequences, of which approximately 40% were detected only once. The ten largest clones add up to approximately 1.1% of the sample. The sequencing sample was made of sorted CD4+, CD8+, or CD8+CD57+ T cells (not recorded which) from PBMCs. Receptors were obtained from a human donor in good health.

The chain joins TRBV18 to TRBJ2-3, with TRBD2 matching 7 bases. Germline trimming cut 1 base from V and 4 bases from J; bases unmatched to any gene: 5. The V gene's germline CDR1 is KGHSH and CDR2 LQKENI. The CDR3 consists of 15 residues. CDR3 loop: CASSPRTRGADTQYF. For the CDR3, the DNA is TGTGCCAGCTCACCACGGACACGGGGGGCAGATACGCAGTATTTT.

The genes are TRBV2 and TRBJ2-7; TRBD1 matches 8 bases. Germline CDR1 and CDR2: SNHLY and FYNNEI. The CDR3 is 15 amino acids. V was pared by 8 bases and J by 2 bases, with 11 bases of the junction left unmatched. The CDR3, as DNA: TGTGCCAGCGAGCCCGGGACAGGTCGTACCTACGAGCAGTACTTC. Encoded protein: CASEPGTGRTYEQYF.

This clonotype appeared once. The chain links TRBV19 to TRBJ1-2; TRBD1 matches 11 bases. V was clipped by 5 bases and J by 7 bases; unmatched bases: 9. Germline CDR1 LNHDA, CDR2 SQIVND (reference sequence). The CDR3 runs to 15 residues. CDR3 bases: TGTGCCAGTAGTGCCTCCGGGACAGGGGGAGGTGGCTACACCTTC. It translates to CASSASGTGGGGYTF.

V is TRBV19 and J is TRBJ2-7; TRBD1 matches at 9 bases. In germline, CDR1 is LNHDA, CDR2 SQIVND (reference sequence). This CDR3 spans 13 amino acids. V was clipped by 3 bases and J by 6 bases; unmatched bases: 3. CDR3 region: CASSMDRGTEQYF. The CDR3 coding sequence is TGTGCCAGTAGTATGGACAGGGGTACCGAGCAGTACTTC. The full variable domain, rest sourced from reference TRBV19 and TRBJ2-7, is DGGITQSPKYLFRKEGQNVTLSCEQNLNHDAMYWYRQDPGQGLRLIYYSQIVNDFQKGDIAEGYSVSREKKESFPLTVTSAQKNPTAFYLCASSMDRGTEQYFGPGTRLTVT.

This rearrangement joins TRBV18 to TRBJ1-3, with D perhaps matching TRBD1 (5 bases). This CDR3 has 14 residues. Trimming left V 6 bases short and J 0 bases short, with 9 bases between. From germline, CDR1 is KGHSH and CDR2 LQKENI. CDR3 sequence reads: CASSPGVSGNTIYF. CDR3 in DNA: TGTGCCAGCTCCCCGGGGGTCTCTGGAAACACCATATATTTT. The full variable domain, completed using reference TRBV18 and TRBJ1-3, is NAGVMQNPRHLVRRRGQEARLRCSPMKGHSHVYWYRQLPEEGLKFMVYLQKENIIDESGMPKERFSAEFPKEGPSILRIQQVVRGDSAAYFCASSPGVSGNTIYFGEGSWLTVV.

The rearrangement joins TRBV9 to TRBJ2-3; 8 nucleotides line up with TRBD2. There are 20 residues in the CDR3. CDR1 SGDLS and CDR2 YYNGEE come from the germline V gene. V lost 0 bases, J lost 4 bases, and 19 bases stayed unmatched. In DNA, the CDR3 is TGTGCCAGCAGCGTAGCCCCGACCCGGGGGAGCGGGGGTCATCCAGATACGCAGTATTTT. Its translation: CASSVAPTRGSGGHPDTQYF.

This rearrangement joins TRBV3-1 to TRBJ2-4; D unclear. Germline-derived CDR1 and CDR2 are LGHDT and YNNKEL (reference sequence). Trimming shortened V by 1 base and J by 0 bases, and 10 bases separated the two germline ends. The CDR3 runs 16 residues. CDR3 region: CASSQVASLAKNIQYF. Here the CDR3 DNA reads TGTGCCAGCAGCCAAGTTGCAAGTCTAGCCAAAAACATTCAGTACTTC.

The CDR3 DNA is TGCAGTGCTAGAGATCAATTGGAGACCCAGTACTTC. As protein: CSARDQLETQYF. The genes are TRBV20-1 and TRBJ2-5, with D hard to call. There are 12 residues in the CDR3. Looked up from germline, CDR1 is DFQATT and CDR2 is SNEGSKA (reference sequence). V lost 0 bases, J lost 5 bases, and 7 bases lay in between.

This clonotype turned up a few times. This sequence joins TRBV4-3 and TRBJ1-3; possibly TRBD1 for D (5 bases). Germline assignment: CDR1 LGHNA and CDR2 YSLEER. CDR3 size: 17 residues. V lost 2 bases, J lost 0 bases, and 14 bases lay in between. The CDR3 is CASSQQVGGYSGNTIYF. The CDR3 DNA follows: TGCGCCAGCAGCCAACAGGTGGGGGGGTACTCTGGAAACACCATATATTTT.

This clonotype was detected ten times or more. The J gene is TRBJ2-1, the V gene TRBV4-1; D is undetermined. The germline gives CDR1 MGHRA, CDR2 YSYEKL. V dropped 0 bases and J dropped 0 bases, with 6 bases sitting between them. This CDR3 comprises 15 residues. CDR3 residues: CASSQDGASYNEQFF. The DNA of the CDR3 is TGCGCCAGCAGCCAAGACGGAGCCTCCTACAATGAGCAGTTCTTC.

The chain carries TRBV3-1 and TRBJ2-6, with TRBD2 identical over 7 bases. This CDR3 spans 17 amino acids. The J segment lost 0 bases and the V segment lost 7 bases, leaving 9 bases of the junction unmatched. CDR1 LGHDT and CDR2 YNNKEL come from the germline V gene (reference sequence). The DNA of the CDR3 is TGTGCCAGCATCCCTACCGGGACTATCTCTGGGGCCAACGTCCTGACTTTC. Its protein is CASIPTGTISGANVLTF.

The rearrangement links TRBV12-3 or TRBV12-4 to TRBJ2-1; 7 bases map to TRBD1. The CDR3 consists of 12 residues. V shed 8 bases, J shed 3 bases, and the junction held 1 base outside the gene matches. This CDR3 is CASGTDYNEQFF. The CDR3 DNA reads as TGTGCCAGCGGGACAGACTACAATGAGCAGTTCTTC.

This clonotype was counted ten times or more. The chain is built from TRBV7-8 and TRBJ1-1; D remains unclear. The CDR3 is 14 amino acids. Trimming took off 1 base at V and 1 base at J, with 7 bases between the two ends. Per the germline V gene, CDR1 is SGHVS and CDR2 is FQNEAQ. This CDR3 reads CASSLDRGNTEAFF. CDR3 bases: TGTGCCAGCAGCTTAGATCGGGGGAACACTGAAGCTTTCTTT.

This clonotype was seen repeatedly, ten times or more. J is TRBJ1-3 and V is TRBV29-1, with a weak D call TRBD1 (5 bases). Germline CDR1 reads SQVTM; CDR2 reads ANQGSEA. The CDR3 loop spans 14 amino acids. The V end lost 3 bases, the J end lost 4 bases, and 13 bases lay between the germline ends. CDR3 sequence reads: CSVDGGYMGNTIYF. Here the CDR3 DNA reads TGCAGCGTTGACGGGGGTTATATGGGAAACACCATATATTTT.

This clonotype was detected ten times or more. The chain links TRBV2 to TRBJ2-1; D may be TRBD2 (6 bases). Between the trimmed V and J ends, which lost 10 bases and 5 bases, there was a span of 18 bases. The length of the CDR3 is 14 residues. CDR1 SNHLY and CDR2 FYNNEI come from the germline V gene. CDR3 coding DNA: TGTGCCACCCTTAAGAGCGGGCCTAACAATGAGCAGTTCTTC. It translates to CATLKSGPNNEQFF.

This clonotype was seen a handful of times. The rearrangement uses TRBV18 and TRBJ1-2; possibly TRBD1 for D (5 bases). Per the germline V gene, CDR1 is KGHSH and CDR2 is LQKENI. The CDR3 covers 16 residues. Trimming left V 3 bases short and J 1 base short, with 15 bases between. DNA for the CDR3: TGTGCCAGCTCACCCATAGCACGGGGCTTTAACTATGGCTACACCTTC. Protein sequence: CASSPIARGFNYGYTF.

A single count supports this clonotype. The CDR3 does not close with the conserved phenylalanine or tryptophan, likely indicating a read error. The chain carries TRBV27 and TRBJ1-2; no clear D. This CDR3 is 14 amino acids long. Looked up from germline, CDR1 is MNHEY and CDR2 is SMNVEV (reference sequence). V lost 5 bases and J lost 1, with 11 bases in between. CDR3 sequence reads: CASSPSAGNYGYTL. The CDR3 DNA reads TGTGCCAGCAGTCCCTCTGCGGGTAACTATGGCTACACCCTC.

This clonotype showed up just once. V and J are TRBV7-9 and TRBJ2-3; a possible D gene is TRBD1 (5 bases). Trimming removed 1 base from V and 9 bases from J, with 14 bases in between. The CDR3 spans 14 residues. Germline V gives CDR1 SEHNR, CDR2 FQNEAQ (reference sequence). CDR3 DNA: TGTGCCAGCAGCTTAGAACAGGATAGCTTGACGCAGTATTTT. It codes for CASSLEQDSLTQYF.

About this clonotype: One end of the junction fails to match germline, which may point to a read error. The chain uses TRBV7-9 and TRBJ2-7, with TRBD1 matching over 7 bases. The length of the CDR3 is 14 residues. The germline V gene encodes CDR1 SEHNR and CDR2 FQNEAQ (reference sequence). The CDR3 DNA sequence: TGTGCCAGCAGCTCCTTCGGGACAGAGTACGGGCAGTACTTC. Its protein is CASSSFGTEYGQYF.

With regard to this clonotype: A much larger clone lies one base from this, so it may be a read error. V and J are TRBV27 and TRBJ1-5; D gene uncertain. The CDR3 consists of 12 residues. Germline CDR1 is MNHEY and CDR2 is SMNVEV (reference sequence). V dropped 5 bases and J dropped 6 bases, with 8 bases sitting between them. CDR3 coding DNA: TGTGCCAGCAGTCCGGTCGGTCAGCCCCAGCATTTT. Encoded protein: CASSPVGQPQHF.